This T cell receptor (beta chain) was identified during a study of blood T cell repertoires in COVID-19. Using immunoSEQ multiplex PCR, the repertoire was profiled, and TCRdb retains in-frame clones only, with some absent. This sample yields 150,000 to 200,000 clones, of which more than 70% are seen a single time; 6.5% to 10% belongs to the top ten. Trimming shortened V by 4 bases and J by 2 bases, and 5 bases separated the two germline ends. The germline V gene has CDR1 LNHDA and CDR2 SQIVND (reference sequence). The CDR3 contains 12 residues. The sequenced sample consisted of peripheral blood. The clonotype was recovered from a woman aged 55-70 years with acute or convalescent COVID-19. The V call is TRBV19, the J call TRBJ1-2; a weak D match, TRBD1 (5 bases). The CDR3 DNA is TGTGCCAGTAGTAGGGGCAACTATGGCTACACCTTC. This gives the protein CASSRGNYGYTF.